This TCR beta chain is from a study of siplizumab effects on memory and regulatory T cells. Overall study results and limits: Greater diversity than memory cells seemed evident in naive T cells, which also appeared to be major alloresponse contributors. Whether proliferating Tregs in siplizumab cultures suppress was not functionally confirmed.

This clone was seen a single time. Antigen specificity is unknown. Sequenced by immunoSEQ multiplex PCR; TCRdb stores in-frame clones only, minus some. The sample has approximately 90,000 clones; 94% are singletons. Sequenced input: non-Treg CD4+ T cells sorted from blood. The clonotype originates from a human donor in good health.

CDR3 sequence reads: CASSKGTGNTEAFF. The DNA of the CDR3 is TGTGCCAGCAGCAAAGGGACAGGGAACACTGAAGCTTTCTTT. The chain combines TRBV11-3 with TRBJ1-1, with 8 bases that match TRBD1. Germline V gene sequence: CDR1 SGHNT, CDR2 YENEEA. The CDR3 totals 14 residues. With V trimmed by 5 bases and J by 1 base, 3 bases remained unmatched.